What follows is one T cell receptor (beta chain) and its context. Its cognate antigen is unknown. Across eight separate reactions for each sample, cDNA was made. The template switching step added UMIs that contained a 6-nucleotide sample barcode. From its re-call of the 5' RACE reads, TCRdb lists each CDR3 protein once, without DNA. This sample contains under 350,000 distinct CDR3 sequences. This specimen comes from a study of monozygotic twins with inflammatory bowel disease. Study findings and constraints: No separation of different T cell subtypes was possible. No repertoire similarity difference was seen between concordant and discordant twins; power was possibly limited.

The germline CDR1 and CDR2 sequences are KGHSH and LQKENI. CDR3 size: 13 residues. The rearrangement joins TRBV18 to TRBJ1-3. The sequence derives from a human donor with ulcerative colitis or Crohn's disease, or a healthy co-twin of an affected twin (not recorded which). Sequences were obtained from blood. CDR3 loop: CASSRDGGNTIYF. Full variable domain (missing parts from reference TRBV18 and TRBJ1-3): NAGVMQNPRHLVRRRGQEARLRCSPMKGHSHVYWYRQLPEEGLKFMVYLQKENIIDESGMPKERFSAEFPKEGPSILRIQQVVRGDSAAYFCASSRDGGNTIYFGEGSWLTVV.